These 17 T cell receptor beta chains originate from one sample sequenced in a study of a mutant IDH1 vaccine in newly diagnosed glioma. Time point defined: week 47, end of study. Each dose of the vaccine consisted of 300 ug of mutant IDH1 20-mer peptide, with topical imiquimod. The antigens these receptors bind are not known. The method was immunoSEQ multiplex PCR; TCRdb's version includes in-frame clones alone and lacks a portion of them. The sample consists of fewer than 95,000 clones, approximately 75% of them appearing once. The material was PBMCs, obtained from a glioma patient whose treatment included an IDH1 peptide vaccine. The receptors originated from a man aged 40-49 years with glioma.

CDR3 residues: CATIAGGPTGELFF. CDR3 sequence (DNA): TGTGCCACCATAGCGGGGGGGCCCACCGGGGAGCTGTTTTTT. The gene calls are TRBV7-2 and TRBJ2-2; 11 nucleotides match TRBD2. J gave up 4 bases and V 10 bases, and 5 bases lay outside the gene matches. Germline CDR1 and CDR2: SGHTA and FQGNSA. The CDR3 has 14 amino acids. The full variable domain, in which reference TRBV7-2 and TRBJ2-2 provide the parts outside the CDR3, is GAGVSQSPSNKVTEKGKDVELRCDPISGHTALYWYRQSLGQGLEFLIYFQGNSAPDKSGLPSDRFSAERTGGSVSTLTIQRTQQEDSAVYLCATIAGGPTGELFFGEGSRLTVL.

V and J are TRBV19 and TRBJ2-7, with a possible D match to TRBD1 (6 bases). Trimming took off 5 bases at V and 6 bases at J, with 17 bases between the two ends. The CDR3 sequence is 14 residues long. Germline loops: CDR1 LNHDA, CDR2 SQIVND (reference sequence). This CDR3 reads CASSDVPGVGEQYF. Here the CDR3 DNA reads TGTGCCAGTAGTGACGTCCCAGGGGTGGGCGAGCAGTACTTC.

This clone was observed a handful of times. This chain connects TRBV28 to TRBJ1-3; D is perhaps TRBD1 (5 bases). In germline, CDR1 is MDHEN, CDR2 SYDVKM. This CDR3 has 13 amino acids. V was pared by 9 bases and J by 10 bases, with 19 bases between. The CDR3 DNA reads TGTGCCAGTACAGACAGTTTGGAAATGACCATATATTTT. Residues: CASTDSLEMTIYF.

This clone was detected only a few times. The rearrangement links TRBV18 to TRBJ1-1; 11 nucleotides align to TRBD1. The germline CDR1 and CDR2 sequences are KGHSH and LQKENI. The V gene end was trimmed by 3 bases and the J gene end by 1 base; junction bases not matched to a gene: 4. This CDR3 comprises 16 residues. Here the CDR3 reads CASSPWTGGSNTEAFF. As DNA, the CDR3 is TGTGCCAGCTCACCGTGGACAGGGGGCTCGAACACTGAAGCTTTCTTT.

The chain joins TRBV7-2 to TRBJ2-5; 7 positions agree with TRBD1. Germline V gene data show CDR1 as SGHTA and CDR2 as FQGNSA. With V trimmed by 3 bases and J by 4 bases, 5 bases remained unmatched. The CDR3 runs to 14 residues. DNA for the CDR3: TGTGCCAGCAGCTTTAACAGGGGTGGAGAGACCCAGTACTTC. It encodes CASSFNRGGETQYF.

J is TRBJ2-5 and V is TRBV7-9; TRBD1 is a possible D gene (5 bases). V was clipped by 4 bases and J by 0 bases, with 12 bases between them. Germline-derived CDR1 and CDR2 are SEHNR and FQNEAQ (reference sequence). This CDR3 contains 15 residues. CDR3 nucleotide sequence: TGTGCCAGCAGCTCGGACAAGCCGTACCAAGAGACCCAGTACTTC. It translates to CASSSDKPYQETQYF.

The chain recombines TRBV27 with TRBJ2-1; D is perhaps TRBD2 (5 bases). The V gene lost 6 bases and the J gene lost 10 bases, with 22 bases spanning the gap. The V gene's germline CDR1 is MNHEY and CDR2 SMNVEV (reference sequence). This CDR3 has 15 amino acids. The CDR3, as DNA: TGTGCCAGCAGGCCGACTAAGGACGGTCAAGGGGAGCAGTTCTTC. Encoded protein: CASRPTKDGQGEQFF.

The chain joins TRBV29-1 to TRBJ2-5, with 9 bases aligning to TRBD1. After removal of 6 bases from V and 4 bases from J, the junction contained 6 bases not matched to a gene. The germline V gene has CDR1 SQVTM and CDR2 ANQGSEA. The CDR3 is 13 residues long. The CDR3 nucleotides read TGCAGCGTAAAGGGACAGGGAGGAGAGACCCAGTACTTC. Translated: CSVKGQGGETQYF.

The CDR3 is CASSWGSTTSGSPLHF. The DNA of the CDR3 is TGCGCCAGCAGCTGGGGTTCGACTACTTCAGGTTCACCCCTCCACTTT. The chain has TRBV5-1 and TRBJ1-6; D is ambiguous. This CDR3 is built from 16 residues. CDR1 and CDR2 from the germline V gene are SGHRS and YFSETQ. V was clipped by 3 bases and J by 9 bases, with 19 bases between them.

V gene TRBV5-6 combines with J gene TRBJ2-1; 10 bases align to TRBD2. The J segment lost 2 bases and the V segment lost 4 bases, leaving 3 bases of the junction unmatched. Per the germline V gene, CDR1 is SGHDT and CDR2 is YYEEEE. The CDR3 is made up of 15 amino acids. The CDR3 DNA reads as TGTGCCAGCAGCGGAGGGACTAGCGCCTACAATGAGCAGTTCTTC. Protein: CASSGGTSAYNEQFF.

As to this clone: One junction end does not reproduce the germline sequence, and a read error may be involved. The chain joins TRBV7-7 to TRBJ2-2; TRBD1 agrees at 10 bases. There are 16 residues in the CDR3. Germline CDR1 SSHAT, CDR2 FNYEAQ (reference sequence). The CDR3 nucleotides are TGTGCTAGCAGCCCCCGGACAGGGGGAGGCACCGGGGAGCTGTTTTTT. It specifies CASSPRTGGGTGELFF.

This rearrangement joins TRBV5-5 to TRBJ1-6, with 7 bases that match TRBD1. This CDR3 comprises 15 residues. The J segment lost 10 bases and the V segment lost 0 bases, leaving 7 bases of the junction unmatched. CDR1 and CDR2 from the germline V gene are SGHKS and YYEKEE (reference sequence). The CDR3 region is CASSLVTGSSSPLHF. For the CDR3, the DNA is TGTGCCAGCAGCTTGGTGACAGGGTCTAGCTCACCCCTCCACTTT. Together with reference TRBV5-5 and TRBJ1-6, the CDR3 gives the full variable domain: DAGVTQSPTHLIKTRGQQVTLRCSPISGHKSVSWYQQVLGQGPQFIFQYYEKEERGRGNFPDRFSARQFPNYSSELNVNALLLGDSALYLCASSLVTGSSSPLHFGNGTRLTVT.

This clone is classed as medium-sized (0.01 to 0.1%). The gene calls are TRBV6-5 and TRBJ2-2; D call uncertain. The CDR3 length is 13 residues. Germline V lookup: CDR1 MNHEY, CDR2 SVGAGI. The V end was cut by 0 bases, the J end by 6 bases, with 5 bases between. The CDR3 nucleotides are TGTGCCAGCAGTTACTCGAAGGCCGGGGAGCTGTTTTTT. It yields the protein CASSYSKAGELFF.

The gene calls are TRBV12-5 and TRBJ2-7, with D tentatively TRBD1 (5 bases). Germline V gives CDR1 LGHNT, CDR2 FRNRAP. The CDR3 loop spans 13 amino acids. V was trimmed by 3 bases and J by 2 bases, leaving 8 bases between them. CDR3 sequence (DNA): TGTGCTAGTGGTTTACCGACAGCCTACGAGCAGTACTTC. It codes for CASGLPTAYEQYF.

CDR3 bases: TGTGCCACCAGCAGAGATTTTGCGGGTTGGTCAGATACGCAGTATTTT. Protein: CATSRDFAGWSDTQYF. J is TRBJ2-3 and V is TRBV15; TRBD2 might be the D (5 bases). Germline CDR1 is LNHNV and CDR2 is YYDKDF (reference sequence). The CDR3 sequence is 16 residues long. The V and J ends lost 0 bases and 4 bases respectively, with 14 bases between them.

This clone came up once. J is TRBJ2-5 and V is TRBV18, with 9 nucleotides matching TRBD1. Germline V gene lookup returns CDR1 KGHSH and CDR2 LQKENI. This CDR3 region has 16 residues. Trimming at V came to 3 bases and at J to 4 bases, leaving 9 bases not matched to a gene. In DNA, the CDR3 is TGTGCCAGCTCACCGGGACAGGGTCAATTTGGAGAGACCCAGTACTTC. This encodes CASSPGQGQFGETQYF.

V is TRBV19 and J is TRBJ2-5, with 10 bases fitting TRBD2. The CDR3 covers 15 residues. V shed 3 bases and J 5 bases; nucleotides not matched to a gene: 6. Germline loops: CDR1 LNHDA, CDR2 SQIVND (reference sequence). The CDR3 nucleotides read TGTGCCAGTAGTATCTTACTAGCGGGACTGGAGACCCAGTACTTC. Its protein is CASSILLAGLETQYF.